Below, 28 T cell receptor beta chains from the same sample are listed, as sequenced in a study of T cells after posttransplantation cyclophosphamide. Data came from immunoSEQ multiplex PCR; TCRdb stores just in-frame clones and leaves some out. The table shows 3,000 to 4,000 clones, with around 78% occurring only once. The sequencing input was memory CD8+ T cells sorted from blood. These receptors were collected from a woman aged 55-69 years in good health, CMV-negative, and a related stem cell transplant donor.

The V gene is TRBV11-2, the J gene TRBJ2-7, with 10 positions matching TRBD1. With 4 bases clipped from V and 4 bases from J, the junction kept 7 bases outside the gene matches. The CDR3 is 15 amino acids. Germline V gene data show CDR1 as SGHAT and CDR2 as FQNNGV. The CDR3 loop reads CASSSGTGEGYEQYV. CDR3 in DNA: TGTGCCAGCAGCTCCGGGACAGGGGAAGGTTACGAGCAGTACGTC.

The rearrangement joins TRBV5-4 to TRBJ2-5; 7 nucleotides agree with TRBD2. The CDR3 runs 16 residues. Germline lookup yields CDR1 SGHNT and CDR2 YYREEE (reference sequence). The V gene end was trimmed by 4 bases and the J gene end by 4 bases; junction bases not matched to a gene: 13. The chain's CDR3 is CASSLTTLAPTETQYF. CDR3 coding DNA: TGTGCCAGCAGCCTCACTACACTAGCGCCTACAGAGACCCAGTACTTC.

The rearrangement uses TRBV29-1 and TRBJ2-1; TRBD2 might be the D (7 bases). The ends were cut back, 4 bases at V and 4 bases at J, with 23 bases in the middle. The CDR3 covers 17 residues. Germline V CDR1 and CDR2: SQVTM, ANQGSEA. CDR3 residues: CSVVLGGPPHRYNEQFF. CDR3 bases: TGCAGCGTTGTCCTGGGGGGGCCTCCGCACCGATACAATGAGCAGTTCTTC.

In its sample, this clone was seen a few times. The gene calls are TRBV11-2 and TRBJ2-2; the D gene is possibly TRBD2 (6 bases). The CDR3 has 12 residues. The germline V gene encodes CDR1 SGHAT and CDR2 FQNNGV. Trimming left V 5 bases short and J 7 bases short, with 8 bases between. The CDR3 DNA reads TGTGCCAGCAGCATAGCGGTCGGGGAGCTGTTTTTT. This translates into CASSIAVGELFF.

The DNA of the CDR3 is TGTGCCAGCAGCTCTTCTCCGGGACAGGGGTGGTATGGCTACACCTTC. This translates into CASSSSPGQGWYGYTF. V usage is TRBV7-2 and J usage is TRBJ1-2; TRBD1 aligns across 10 bases. This CDR3 contains 16 residues. Germline CDR1 reads SGHTA; CDR2 reads FQGNSA. Trimming removed 4 bases from V and 5 bases from J; junction bases left unmatched: 10.

The chain links TRBV5-5 to TRBJ1-3; TRBD1 matches 7 bases. Germline-derived CDR1 and CDR2 are SGHKS and YYEKEE (reference sequence). The J segment lost 4 bases and the V segment lost 3 bases, leaving 7 bases of the junction unmatched. This CDR3 is built from 15 residues. CDR3 DNA sequence: TGTGCCAGCAGCTCTCACAGGGGTGCAGGAAACACCATATATTTT. This sequence encodes CASSSHRGAGNTIYF.

The chain recombines TRBV9 with TRBJ2-5, with 8 bases matching TRBD2. This CDR3 is built from 13 residues. V was pared by 5 bases and J by 5 bases, with 5 bases of the junction left unmatched. Germline lookup yields CDR1 SGDLS and CDR2 YYNGEE. CDR3: CASSSGDSETQYF. The CDR3, as DNA: TGTGCCAGCAGTAGCGGGGATTCGGAGACCCAGTACTTC.

V and J are TRBV4-3 and TRBJ2-1; 9 bases map to TRBD2. The CDR3 spans 18 residues. Germline V gene data show CDR1 as LGHNA and CDR2 as YSLEER. Losses at the gene ends were 0 bases for V and 6 bases for J; bases not matched to a gene: 12. CDR3 sequence: CASSQEDAGGAALNEQFF. In DNA, the CDR3 is TGCGCCAGCAGCCAAGAGGATGCGGGGGGGGCCGCGCTCAATGAGCAGTTCTTC.

V is TRBV7-9 and J is TRBJ2-5; 7 nucleotides agree with TRBD2. Unmatched junction bases numbered 12, after V lost 5 bases and J lost 3 bases. CDR3 size: 16 residues. Germline V CDR1 and CDR2: SEHNR, FQNEAQ (reference sequence). CDR3 in DNA: TGTGCCAGCAGCCTCTTGGGAGGGCTAGCAAAAGAGACCCAGTACTTC. It specifies CASSLLGGLAKETQYF.

V gene TRBV5-6 combines with J gene TRBJ2-7; 7 bases are shared with TRBD1. The germline gives CDR1 SGHDT, CDR2 YYEEEE. This CDR3 has 16 amino acids. With 5 bases clipped from V and 2 bases from J, the junction kept 13 bases outside the gene matches. The CDR3 coding sequence is TGTGCCAGCAGTCGCCCTCAGGGGGTCCGAACCTACGAGCAGTACTTC. It translates to CASSRPQGVRTYEQYF. The full variable domain, its missing parts supplied by reference TRBV5-6 and TRBJ2-7, is DAGVTQSPTHLIKTRGQQVTLRCSPKSGHDTVSWYQQALGQGPQFIFQYYEEEERQRGNFPDRFSGHQFPNYSSELNVNALLLGDSALYLCASSRPQGVRTYEQYFGPGTRLTVT.

The V call is TRBV9, the J call TRBJ2-5; TRBD2 matches 7 bases. V shed 0 bases and J 5 bases; nucleotides not matched to a gene: 16. The V gene's germline CDR1 is SGDLS and CDR2 YYNGEE. This CDR3 region has 18 residues. For the CDR3, the DNA is TGTGCCAGCAGCGTAGGGGGCTGGGGAGGGCTCAAGATTGAGACCCAGTACTTC. Amino acids: CASSVGGWGGLKIETQYF.

The chain carries TRBV6-1 and TRBJ2-5; 10 positions agree with TRBD1. The J segment lost 4 bases and the V segment lost 3 bases, leaving 5 bases of the junction unmatched. This CDR3 is 15 amino acids long. Germline loops: CDR1 MNHNS, CDR2 SASEGT. The CDR3 DNA is TGTGCCAGCAGTGAGCGGGACAGGGGTCGAGAGACCCAGTACTTC. Amino acid sequence: CASSERDRGRETQYF.

V and J are TRBV2 and TRBJ2-1, with 13 nucleotides matching TRBD2. The CDR3 consists of 15 residues. The J segment lost 7 bases and the V segment lost 7 bases, leaving 7 bases of the junction unmatched. Germline CDR1 reads SNHLY; CDR2 reads FYNNEI. CDR3 nucleotides: TGTGCCAGCATACTAGCGGGAGGGCCGTATAATGAGCAGTTCTTC. It is translated as CASILAGGPYNEQFF.

This chain uses TRBV6-4 with TRBJ2-5; tentatively, D is TRBD1 or TRBD2 (10 bases each). Trimming removed 2 bases at V and 6 bases at J, with 43 bases between. CDR3 length: 24 residues. Looked up from germline, CDR1 is MRHNA and CDR2 is SNTAGT. CDR3 sequence reads: CASSDPGPTGGKGVAGGERKTQYF. CDR3 DNA sequence: TGTGCCAGCAGTGACCCCGGCCCGACAGGGGGCAAAGGTGTAGCGGGGGGAGAACGAAAGACCCAGTACTTC.

V and J are TRBV15 and TRBJ2-4; 7 bases line up with TRBD2. The CDR3 length is 16 residues. V dropped 4 bases and J dropped 2; count of bases not matched to a gene: 8. Germline V CDR1 and CDR2: LNHNV, YYDKDF (reference sequence). CDR3 amino acids: CATSKSGGIPKNIQYF. In DNA, the CDR3 is TGTGCCACCAGCAAATCCGGGGGGATCCCCAAAAACATTCAGTACTTC.

CDR3 in DNA: TGCGCCAGCGGACACGGAATCGAAGCTTTCTTT. Translating gives CASGHGIEAFF. J is TRBJ1-1 and V is TRBV4-1; perhaps TRBD1 as D (5 bases). In germline, CDR1 is MGHRA, CDR2 YSYEKL. This CDR3 is built from 11 residues. Trimming took 8 bases from V and 8 from J, leaving 12 bases between them.

The CDR3 reads CASSVYGHTDTQYF. Written as DNA, the CDR3 is TGTGCCAGCAGCGTATATGGCCACACAGATACGCAGTATTTT. The V and J genes are TRBV9 and TRBJ2-3, with unresolved D. V shed 1 base and J shed 2 bases, with 8 bases lying between them. The CDR3 spans 14 residues. The germline V gene has CDR1 SGDLS and CDR2 YYNGEE.

V usage is TRBV13 and J usage is TRBJ1-6; tentatively, D is TRBD1 (5 bases). CDR3 size: 15 residues. V lost 0 bases and J 8 bases, leaving 11 bases between the germline ends. Germline-derived CDR1 and CDR2 are PRHDT and FYEKMQ (reference sequence). The CDR3: CASSLGSGYDSPLHF. Written as DNA, the CDR3 is TGTGCCAGCAGCTTAGGCTCAGGGTATGATTCACCCCTCCACTTT.

V is TRBV7-6 and J is TRBJ2-1; 13 bases fit TRBD2. The V segment lost 5 bases and the J segment 3 bases; nucleotides outside the gene matches: 4. Germline values: CDR1 SGHVS, CDR2 FNYEAQ. There are 16 residues in the CDR3. CDR3 residues: CASSPGTSGIYNEQFF. CDR3 bases: TGTGCCAGCAGCCCGGGGACTAGCGGGATCTACAATGAGCAGTTCTTC.

This chain connects TRBV6-5 to TRBJ2-3, with TRBD2 identical over 13 bases. The length of the CDR3 is 15 residues. The J segment lost 2 bases and the V segment lost 5 bases, leaving 1 base of the junction unmatched. Germline V gene lookup returns CDR1 MNHEY and CDR2 SVGAGI. CDR3 DNA: TGTGCCAGCAGTACTAGCGGGGGGGCCACAGATACGCAGTATTTT. Its protein is CASSTSGGATDTQYF.

V usage is TRBV5-4 and J usage is TRBJ2-2; 10 bases map to TRBD2. The CDR3 is 14 amino acids. Germline V CDR1 and CDR2: SGHNT, YYREEE (reference sequence). V shed 1 base and J 8 bases; nucleotides not matched to a gene: 2. CDR3 DNA sequence: TGTGCCAGCAGCTTGTTTAGCGGGAGGGGGGAGCTGTTTTTT. Translated: CASSLFSGRGELFF.

V usage is TRBV9 and J usage is TRBJ1-3; D not resolved. Germline CDR1 and CDR2: SGDLS and YYNGEE. The CDR3 contains 14 residues. V shed 4 bases and J shed 1 base, with 9 bases lying between them. CDR3 amino acids: CASSPDTSGNTIYF. In DNA, the CDR3 is TGTGCCAGCAGCCCCGACACGTCTGGAAACACCATATATTTT.

The V and J genes are TRBV28 and TRBJ1-1; TRBD1 matches at 7 bases. The CDR3 spans 18 residues. Germline V gene lookup returns CDR1 MDHEN and CDR2 SYDVKM. With V trimmed by 6 bases and J by 6 bases, 22 bases remained unmatched. The CDR3: CASSTHTTGQASKAEAFF. Here the CDR3 DNA reads TGTGCCAGCAGCACCCATACGACCGGACAGGCTAGTAAGGCTGAAGCTTTCTTT.

This sequence joins TRBV7-9 and TRBJ2-7; D gene uncertain. Trimming removed 1 base at V and 3 bases at J, with 4 bases between. Germline V gene lookup returns CDR1 SEHNR and CDR2 FQNEAQ (reference sequence). The CDR3 covers 12 residues. The CDR3 coding sequence is TGTGCCAGCAGCTTAGGAGACTACGAGCAGTACTTC. Residues: CASSLGDYEQYF.

The CDR3 DNA is TGTGCCACCCGACAGATGAACACTGAAGCTTTCTTT. It translates to CATRQMNTEAFF. The gene calls are TRBV28 and TRBJ1-1, with TRBD1 as a possible D gene (5 bases). Per the germline V gene, CDR1 is MDHEN and CDR2 is SYDVKM. The CDR3 sequence is 12 residues long. Trimming shortened V by 10 bases and J by 0 bases, and 9 bases separated the two germline ends.

This clone was found once. The rearrangement joins TRBV9 to TRBJ2-6, with a weak D call TRBD2 (7 bases). The CDR3 consists of 17 residues. Trimming cost V 4 bases and J 0 bases, with 14 bases left between them. CDR1 is SGDLS and CDR2 is YYNGEE in the germline V gene. In DNA, the CDR3 is TGTGCCAGCAGCTCCCAGGGGAGGGGCTCTGGGGCCAACGTCCTGACTTTC. This gives the protein CASSSQGRGSGANVLTF.

This rearrangement joins TRBV6-5 to TRBJ2-7; D unclear. V gave up 4 bases and J gave up 2 bases, with 12 bases separating them. The CDR3 loop spans 14 amino acids. The germline V gene has CDR1 MNHEY and CDR2 SVGAGI. Here the CDR3 DNA reads TGTGCCAGCAGTTTAACCTTTGGGGCCTACGAGCAGTACGTC. Translated: CASSLTFGAYEQYV.

This rearrangement joins TRBV13 to TRBJ2-1, with D unclear. The CDR3 loop spans 16 amino acids. V was trimmed by 0 bases and J by 1 base, leaving 10 bases between them. Germline CDR1 is PRHDT and CDR2 is FYEKMQ (reference sequence). The CDR3 nucleotides are TGTGCCAGCAGCTTAGGCCGAGGAACTTCCTACAATGAGCAGTTCTTC. It yields the protein CASSLGRGTSYNEQFF.